These 31 T cell receptor beta chains were all obtained from the same sample, sequenced in a study of early T cells in non-severe SARS-CoV-2 infection. One entry per CDR3 protein results from TCRdb running MiXCR on the 5' RACE reads. This sample carries about 80,000 distinct CDR3 sequences, about 12% of them seen once, and the ten largest clones take roughly 16%. The source was whole blood, collected at baseline. These TCRs come from an adult who was a healthcare worker with PCR-confirmed SARS-CoV-2 infection or an uninfected control (not recorded which). The donor label of this sample is uncertain.

Here the CDR3 reads CASSLDRRTSGIGYQETQYF. CDR3 DNA: TGTGCCAGCAGCTTAGATAGGCGAACTAGCGGGATCGGGTACCAAGAGACCCAGTACTTC. V usage is TRBV11-2 and J usage is TRBJ2-5; 10 nucleotides agree with TRBD2. The CDR3 runs 20 residues. The germline V gene has CDR1 SGHAT and CDR2 FQNNGV. The J segment lost 0 bases and the V segment lost 0 bases, leaving 13 bases of the junction unmatched.

This clonotype has only a few counts. CDR3 loop: CASSSRLAGRTDTQYF. CDR3 DNA: TGTGCCAGCAGCTCTCGACTAGCGGGACGCACAGATACGCAGTATTTT. The chain recombines TRBV7-2 with TRBJ2-3; 11 nucleotides align to TRBD2. The CDR3 consists of 16 residues. V gave up 4 bases and J gave up 1 base; unmatched junction bases: 4. Germline V lookup: CDR1 SGHTA, CDR2 FQGNSA.

This clonotype has more than one count but fewer than ten. The gene calls are TRBV10-3 and TRBJ2-1; 9 bases fit TRBD1. The CDR3 length is 15 residues. Trimming removed 4 bases from V and 10 bases from J; junction bases left unmatched: 11. The germline CDR1 and CDR2 sequences are ENHRY and SYGVKD. CDR3 loop: CAISGPGQGHLEQFF. The CDR3, as DNA: TGTGCCATCAGTGGGCCGGGACAGGGACACTTGGAGCAGTTCTTC.

The table lists this clonotype with many counts. The DNA for the CDR3 is TGTGCCAGCAGCCTACTTATAACGGGTGGCACAGATACGCAGTATTTT. This encodes CASSLLITGGTDTQYF. The rearrangement links TRBV11-2 to TRBJ2-3; D is unclear. The CDR3 is 16 residues long. V lost 5 bases to trimming and J lost 1 base, with 16 bases between them. The germline V gene encodes CDR1 SGHAT and CDR2 FQNNGV.

This clonotype was counted between two and nine times. The chain carries TRBV5-5 and TRBJ2-1; 11 nucleotides align to TRBD2. The CDR3 covers 17 residues. V lost 4 bases to trimming and J lost 1 base; unmatched junction nucleotides: 7. Germline V gene lookup returns CDR1 SGHKS and CDR2 YYEKEE (reference sequence). CDR3 sequence (DNA): TGTGCCAGCAGCAGTAGCGGGGGGGCCTGGTCCTACAATGAGCAGTTCTTC. Residues: CASSSSGGAWSYNEQFF.

V usage is TRBV9 and J usage is TRBJ1-3; the D gene is possibly TRBD1 (5 bases). The germline V and J ends were trimmed by 4 bases and 2 bases, with 13 bases remaining between them. Germline V lookup: CDR1 SGDLS, CDR2 YYNGEE. The CDR3 length is 15 residues. CDR3 DNA sequence: TGTGCCAGCAGCCCAGCTGGAGGGGCTGGAAACACCATATATTTT. Encoded protein: CASSPAGGAGNTIYF.

V and J are TRBV3-1 and TRBJ1-2; the D gene is possibly TRBD1 (5 bases). V was pared by 1 base and J by 2 bases, with 11 bases between. Germline assignment: CDR1 LGHDT and CDR2 YNNKEL (reference sequence). The CDR3 covers 15 residues. The CDR3 DNA follows: TGTGCCAGCAGCCAAGTGGACACGGGCAACTATGGCTACACCTTC. It specifies CASSQVDTGNYGYTF. The full variable domain, in which reference TRBV3-1 and TRBJ1-2 provide the parts outside the CDR3, is DTAVSQTPKYLVTQMGNDKSIKCEQNLGHDTMYWYKQDSKKFLKIMFSYNNKELIINETVPNRFSPKSPDKAHLNLHINSLELGDSAVYFCASSQVDTGNYGYTFGSGTRLTVV.

This clonotype appeared a few times. The rearrangement uses TRBV10-2 and TRBJ1-6, with D unclear. The germline V and J ends were trimmed by 3 bases and 0 bases, with 9 bases remaining between them. The CDR3 runs 16 residues. Looked up from germline, CDR1 is WSHSY and CDR2 is SAAADI. CDR3 amino acids: CASSESLGSYNSPLHF. The CDR3 DNA follows: TGCGCCAGCAGTGAATCTCTTGGCTCCTATAATTCACCCCTCCACTTT.

The J gene is TRBJ1-2, the V gene TRBV30, with 7 bases identical to TRBD1. The CDR3 is made up of 12 amino acids. From germline, CDR1 is GTSNPN and CDR2 SVGIG (reference sequence). Trimming at V came to 1 base and at J to 6 bases, leaving 2 bases not matched to a gene. CDR3 nucleotides: TGTGCCTGGAGTGAGGACAGGAATGGCTACACCTTC. Its protein is CAWSEDRNGYTF.

There are a few counts of this clonotype. The chain is built from TRBV5-4 and TRBJ1-2; a weak D match, TRBD1 (6 bases). Germline-derived CDR1 and CDR2 are SGHNT and YYREEE (reference sequence). Trimming pared 4 bases from V and 4 bases from J, leaving 17 bases between. This CDR3 comprises 15 residues. CDR3 in DNA: TGTGCCAGCAGCCGACAGGCTCCAGATGGCTATGGCTACACCTTC. Residues: CASSRQAPDGYGYTF.

The chain couples TRBV12-3 or TRBV12-4 to TRBJ2-5; D unclear. CDR3 length: 14 amino acids. V was shortened by 3 bases and J by 3 bases, with 11 bases between the two germline ends. CDR3 sequence: CASSLWAEEETQYF. DNA of the CDR3: TGTGCCAGCAGTTTGTGGGCCGAAGAAGAGACCCAGTACTTC.

This clonotype was seen a handful of times. CDR3 in DNA: TGCGCCAGCAGTATGGGCGGCACAACTAATGAAAAACTGTTTTTT. Its translation: CASSMGGTTNEKLFF. This chain connects TRBV10-1 to TRBJ1-4; D ambiguous. Germline loops: CDR1 WNHNN, CDR2 SYGVQD (reference sequence). Trimming took 5 bases from V and 0 from J, leaving 10 bases between them. The CDR3 runs 15 residues.

This clonotype was picked up many times. V is TRBV7-6 and J is TRBJ1-1; TRBD1 is a possible D gene (5 bases). This CDR3 region has 13 residues. The germline V gene has CDR1 SGHVS and CDR2 FNYEAQ. Trimming shortened V by 1 base and J by 5 bases, and 8 bases separated the two germline ends. Here the CDR3 reads CASSLGQGTEAFF. In nucleotides, the CDR3 is TGTGCCAGCAGCTTAGGTCAGGGTACTGAAGCTTTCTTT. The complete variable domain, with remaining parts taken from reference TRBV7-6 and TRBJ1-1, reads GAGVSQSPRYKVTKRGQDVALRCDPISGHVSLYWYRQALGQGPEFLTYFNYEAQQDKSGLPNDRFSAERPEGSISTLTIQRTEQRDSAMYRCASSLGQGTEAFFGQGTRLTVV.

This clonotype was seen a few times. The chain links TRBV5-1 to TRBJ2-5; 7 nucleotides align to TRBD2. The germline V gene encodes CDR1 SGHRS and CDR2 YFSETQ. The ends lost 4 bases at V and 3 bases at J; junction bases unmatched: 6. The CDR3 is made up of 14 amino acids. CDR3 in DNA: TGCGCCAGCAGCATCCGGACTAGGAAAGAGACCCAGTACTTC. It encodes CASSIRTRKETQYF.

This clonotype has a count of ten or more. The CDR3, as DNA: TGTGCCAGCAGCCGGACTAGCGGTAATGAGCAGTTCTTC. Protein product: CASSRTSGNEQFF. The chain is built from TRBV6-6 and TRBJ2-1, with 10 bases lining up with TRBD2. This CDR3 has 13 residues. Germline V gene sequence: CDR1 MNHNY, CDR2 SVGAGI (reference sequence). The ends lost 6 bases at V and 7 bases at J; junction bases unmatched: 3.

V is TRBV29-1 and J is TRBJ1-1; 9 bases are shared with TRBD1. The CDR3 extends over 15 amino acids. V lost 2 bases to trimming and J lost 5 bases; unmatched junction nucleotides: 9. Germline CDR1 and CDR2: SQVTM and ANQGSEA. The CDR3, as DNA: TGCAGCGTTGAACGTGACAGGGGGTTGGTAACTGAAGCTTTCTTT. It specifies CSVERDRGLVTEAFF.

Here the CDR3 reads CSAGGLAGVEETQYF. As DNA, the CDR3 is TGCAGTGCTGGGGGACTAGCGGGAGTGGAAGAGACCCAGTACTTC. The rearrangement links TRBV20-1 to TRBJ2-5; TRBD2 agrees at 14 bases. The length of the CDR3 is 15 residues. V was pared by 5 bases and J by 3 bases, with 5 bases of the junction left unmatched. Germline V lookup: CDR1 DFQATT, CDR2 SNEGSKA (reference sequence).

This clonotype has a count of ten or more. The chain joins TRBV28 to TRBJ2-3; TRBD2 aligns across 13 bases. The J segment lost 14 bases and the V segment lost 6 bases, leaving 8 bases of the junction unmatched. This CDR3 contains 13 residues. Germline CDR1 is MDHEN and CDR2 is SYDVKM. CDR3 nucleotide sequence: TGTGCCAGCAGGGGGACTAGCGGGGAAGGGGCGTATTTT. It encodes CASRGTSGEGAYF.

This clonotype was counted at least ten times. CDR3 coding DNA: TGTGCCAGCAGTAACCCCACAGGGGCGAGGTACTTC. Residues: CASSNPTGARYF. The rearrangement links TRBV6-6 to TRBJ2-7; 7 bases line up with TRBD1. The CDR3 loop spans 12 amino acids. V shed 5 bases, J shed 12 bases, and the junction held 10 bases outside the gene matches. Germline V CDR1 and CDR2: MNHNY, SVGAGI (reference sequence).

This chain connects TRBV11-2 to TRBJ2-5; 10 bases are a match to TRBD2. CDR1 and CDR2 from the germline V gene are SGHAT and FQNNGV. V shed 3 bases, J shed 2 bases, and the junction held 3 bases outside the gene matches. The CDR3 has 15 amino acids. CDR3 in amino acids: CASSFPTSGQETQYF. CDR3 nucleotide sequence: TGTGCCAGCAGCTTTCCGACTAGCGGGCAAGAGACCCAGTACTTC.

A few counts support this clonotype. The CDR3 here is CASSRGLDTYNEQFF. The CDR3 coding sequence is TGTGCCAGCAGCCGGGGACTAGATACCTACAATGAGCAGTTCTTC. The rearrangement links TRBV5-8 to TRBJ2-1; 8 bases fit TRBD2. The V segment lost 4 bases and the J segment 2 bases; nucleotides outside the gene matches: 5. CDR3 length: 15 amino acids. CDR1 is SGHTS, CDR2 YDEGEE, per germline.

The gene calls are TRBV4-3 and TRBJ1-4; the match to TRBD1 covers 7 bases. Germline V gene lookup returns CDR1 LGHNA and CDR2 YSLEER. The CDR3 consists of 15 residues. V dropped 1 base and J dropped 7; count of bases not matched to a gene: 6. CDR3 in amino acids: CASSQGVRGVEKLFF. As DNA, the CDR3 is TGCGCCAGCAGCCAAGGGGTCAGGGGGGTTGAAAAACTGTTTTTT.

The rearrangement uses TRBV5-5 and TRBJ1-4, with a tentative D call TRBD1 (6 bases). The V and J ends lost 0 bases and 2 bases respectively, with 11 bases between them. CDR1 and CDR2 from the germline V gene are SGHKS and YYEKEE (reference sequence). The CDR3 extends over 16 amino acids. CDR3 DNA sequence: TGTGCCAGCAGCTTGGCCGGTCAGGGGACTAATGAAAAACTGTTTTTT. Its protein is CASSLAGQGTNEKLFF.

V is TRBV7-9 and J is TRBJ2-1; D is perhaps TRBD1 (6 bases). Germline loops: CDR1 SEHNR, CDR2 FQNEAQ (reference sequence). The CDR3 contains 16 residues. Trimming left V 6 bases short and J 1 base short, with 16 bases between. The CDR3 region is CASRPVQGKSYNEQFF. As DNA, the CDR3 is TGTGCCAGCAGGCCCGTGCAGGGGAAGTCCTACAATGAGCAGTTCTTC.

The genes are TRBV20-1 and TRBJ1-2; D possibly corresponds to TRBD1 (5 bases). Trimming left V 1 base short and J 4 bases short, with 13 bases between. Germline CDR1 is DFQATT and CDR2 is SNEGSKA (reference sequence). CDR3 length: 14 amino acids. As DNA, the CDR3 is TGCAGTGCTAGAGGATGGGGGAGCACCTATGGCTACACCTTC. The encoded protein is CSARGWGSTYGYTF.

V usage is TRBV9 and J usage is TRBJ2-4, with D tentatively TRBD2 (5 bases). CDR3 length equals 14 residues. Trimming removed 3 bases from V and 11 bases from J, with 18 bases in between. Germline V lookup: CDR1 SGDLS, CDR2 YYNGEE. CDR3 in amino acids: CASSESPGNAVQYF. The CDR3 region has the DNA TGTGCCAGCAGCGAGAGTCCCGGGAACGCGGTTCAGTACTTC.

The V call is TRBV6-6, the J call TRBJ2-7; a possible D gene is TRBD2 (7 bases). Germline V gene sequence: CDR1 MNHNY, CDR2 SVGAGI (reference sequence). This CDR3 spans 15 amino acids. Trimming took off 5 bases at V and 4 bases at J, with 18 bases between the two ends. DNA for the CDR3: TGTGCCAGCAGTACCCGTGGGGGGGGCAGTTACGAGCAGTACTTC. Encoded protein: CASSTRGGGSYEQYF.

This clonotype was counted a few times. This chain links TRBV20-1 with TRBJ2-7; TRBD1 aligns across 7 bases. Germline V gene sequence: CDR1 DFQATT, CDR2 SNEGSKA (reference sequence). The V and J ends lost 4 bases and 2 bases, in that order; junction bases with no gene match: 11. CDR3 length: 15 amino acids. The CDR3 sequence is CSATNLRGLTYEQYF. DNA of the CDR3: TGCAGTGCTACAAACCTCAGGGGGTTGACCTACGAGCAGTACTTC.

This clonotype came up many times. The chain is built from TRBV3-1 and TRBJ1-2; D gene ambiguous. V shed 2 bases and J shed 7 bases, with 17 bases lying between them. This CDR3 region has 15 residues. The germline V gene encodes CDR1 LGHDT and CDR2 YNNKEL (reference sequence). CDR3 sequence: CASSQTAAQTSGYTF. For the CDR3, the DNA is TGTGCCAGCAGCCAAACCGCGGCGCAGACGTCTGGCTACACCTTC. Full variable domain (missing parts from reference TRBV3-1 and TRBJ1-2): DTAVSQTPKYLVTQMGNDKSIKCEQNLGHDTMYWYKQDSKKFLKIMFSYNNKELIINETVPNRFSPKSPDKAHLNLHINSLELGDSAVYFCASSQTAAQTSGYTFGSGTRLTVV.

The gene calls are TRBV5-8 and TRBJ1-1; D is undetermined. The CDR3 extends over 14 amino acids. Deletions cut 4 bases from V and 0 bases from J, with 10 bases between. The germline V gene has CDR1 SGHTS and CDR2 YDEGEE. CDR3 sequence: CASSPRWMNTEAFF. CDR3 coding DNA: TGTGCCAGCAGCCCGCGATGGATGAACACTGAAGCTTTCTTT.

A few counts support this clonotype. The V and J genes are TRBV9 and TRBJ2-7, with TRBD1 matching 8 bases. The CDR3 consists of 14 residues. Germline V gives CDR1 SGDLS, CDR2 YYNGEE. V shed 3 bases and J 3 bases; nucleotides not matched to a gene: 5. The CDR3 spells CASSEGDRNYEQYF. For the CDR3, the DNA is TGTGCCAGCAGCGAAGGGGACAGGAACTACGAGCAGTACTTC.